Shown below are 26 T cell receptor beta chains from a single sample sequenced in a study of identical twins. MiXCR, run by TCRdb on the 5' RACE reads, gives a single entry per CDR3 protein. The sample has roughly 690,000 distinct CDR3 sequences, roughly 20% seen once; the top ten hold approximately 4.5%. The same specimen was also included in a second study, on T cells expressing NK-cell markers.

The sample was PBMCs. The source of these receptors is a woman between 18 and 29 years old in good health.

This clonotype was seen repeatedly, ten times or more. The rearrangement uses TRBV12-3 or TRBV12-4 and TRBJ1-5; TRBD1 aligns across 7 bases. The CDR3 has 15 residues. The junction had 6 bases not matched to a gene; V was cut back by 4 bases and J by 3 bases. The CDR3 spells CASSSGDSSNQPQHF. The DNA of the CDR3 is TGTGCCAGCAGTTCGGGGGACAGCTCCAATCAGCCCCAGCATTTT.

Ten or more counts support this clonotype. This chain joins TRBV10-1 and TRBJ2-1; 7 positions match TRBD2. After removal of 9 bases from V and 8 bases from J, the junction contained 4 bases not matched to a gene. The length of the CDR3 is 11 residues. The germline V gene has CDR1 WNHNN and CDR2 SYGVQD (reference sequence). CDR3 loop: CARRECDEQFF. Written as DNA, the CDR3 is TGCGCCAGGCGGGAGTGCGATGAGCAGTTCTTC.

This sequence joins TRBV27 and TRBJ2-1; D is undetermined. This CDR3 has 14 amino acids. The V and J ends lost 5 bases and 4 bases respectively, with 12 bases between them. Germline V gives CDR1 MNHEY, CDR2 SMNVEV (reference sequence). Written as DNA, the CDR3 is TGTGCCAGCAGTCCCCTCCCGAAGTACAATGAGCAGTTCTTC. Residues: CASSPLPKYNEQFF.

This clonotype was counted only a few times. The chain links TRBV20-1 to TRBJ2-5; 8 bases line up with TRBD1. The CDR3 sequence is 13 residues long. The V segment lost 6 bases and the J segment 5 bases; nucleotides outside the gene matches: 8. Germline CDR1 and CDR2: DFQATT and SNEGSKA (reference sequence). The chain's CDR3 is CSAGGQVGETQYF. The CDR3 coding sequence is TGCAGTGCAGGGGGACAGGTCGGGGAGACCCAGTACTTC.

The chain employs TRBV3-1 and TRBJ2-7, with 7 bases aligning to TRBD1. Germline loops: CDR1 LGHDT, CDR2 YNNKEL (reference sequence). CDR3 length: 17 residues. J was trimmed by 3 bases and V by 4 bases; bases with no gene match: 15. CDR3 amino acids: CASSPIKTAGGFYEQYF. DNA of the CDR3: TGTGCCAGCAGCCCCATCAAGACGGCAGGGGGATTCTACGAGCAGTACTTC.

CDR3 sequence: CASSVTSGYEQYF. CDR3 coding DNA: TGTGCCAGCAGTGTGACTAGCGGCTACGAGCAGTACTTC. The chain uses TRBV25-1 and TRBJ2-7, with TRBD2 matching over 9 bases. With V trimmed by 4 bases and J by 3 bases, 1 base remained unmatched. This CDR3 contains 13 residues. Germline V gene data show CDR1 as MGHDK and CDR2 as SYGVNS.

The V and J genes are TRBV5-6 and TRBJ2-1; D possibly matches TRBD1 or TRBD2 (5 bases each). Germline values: CDR1 SGHDT, CDR2 YYEEEE. V was cut by 3 bases and J by 10 bases, with 17 bases left in between. CDR3 length: 14 amino acids. DNA of the CDR3: TGTGCCAGCAGCTCATTAGGGGAGTCCGGGGAGCAGTTCTTC. Its translation is CASSSLGESGEQFF.

V and J are TRBV25-1 and TRBJ2-7, with TRBD1 identical over 8 bases. CDR3 size: 15 residues. J gave up 6 bases and V 1 base, and 8 bases lay outside the gene matches. In germline, CDR1 is MGHDK, CDR2 SYGVNS. The CDR3 spells CASSESGQGRAEQYF. The CDR3 DNA reads as TGTGCCAGCAGTGAATCAGGACAGGGAAGAGCCGAGCAGTACTTC.

This clonotype occurred a few times. V gene TRBV7-2 combines with J gene TRBJ2-7; TRBD1 might be the D (6 bases). Trimming took off 5 bases at V and 6 bases at J, with 14 bases between the two ends. The CDR3 sequence is 13 residues long. In germline, CDR1 is SGHTA, CDR2 FQGNSA. The CDR3 is CASSGRQGGEQYF. For the CDR3, the DNA is TGTGCCAGCAGCGGAAGACAAGGGGGCGAGCAGTACTTC.

This clonotype came up many times. The rearrangement links TRBV10-3 to TRBJ2-7; D is undetermined. Germline CDR1 and CDR2: ENHRY and SYGVKD. V lost 10 bases and J lost 6, with 13 bases in between. The CDR3 contains 11 residues. The CDR3 is CATRHILEQYF. The CDR3 nucleotides read TGTGCCACGCGACACATCCTCGAGCAGTACTTC.

A remark on this clonotype: Given a much more abundant clone one base away, this may be a read error. This chain links TRBV6-2 or TRBV6-3 with TRBJ2-7, with no clear D. The germline V and J ends were trimmed by 4 bases and 2 bases, with 6 bases remaining between them. The CDR3 covers 12 residues. The germline V gene encodes CDR1 MNHEY and CDR2 SVGEGT. The CDR3 sequence is CASSSHPYEQYF. For the CDR3, the DNA is TGTGCCAGCAGTTCGCACCCCTACGAGCAGTACTTC.

This clonotype was seen a handful of times. The chain carries TRBV12-5 and TRBJ1-5; D gene unclear. The CDR3 contains 13 residues. The germline CDR1 and CDR2 sequences are LGHNT and FRNRAP. V lost 2 bases, J lost 4 bases, and 6 bases lay in between. The CDR3: CASGLNRNQPQHF. CDR3 sequence (DNA): TGTGCTAGTGGTTTGAACAGAAATCAGCCCCAGCATTTT.

This clonotype was picked up many times. The V and J genes are TRBV12-3 or TRBV12-4 and TRBJ1-5, with D unclear. Trimming cost V 6 bases and J 7 bases, with 13 bases left between them. This CDR3 contains 13 residues. The CDR3 is CASSLQPEQPQHF. The DNA for the CDR3 is TGTGCCAGCAGCTTGCAGCCCGAGCAGCCCCAGCATTTT.

This chain connects TRBV4-2 to TRBJ2-2; D might be TRBD1 or TRBD2, each matching 5 bases. Trimming took off 0 bases at V and 2 bases at J, with 10 bases between the two ends. CDR1 and CDR2 from the germline V gene are LGHNA and YNFKEQ. This CDR3 is built from 16 residues. The CDR3, as DNA: TGTGCCAGCAGCCAAGAATGGGGGACCAACACCGGGGAGCTGTTTTTT. It specifies CASSQEWGTNTGELFF.

The chain combines TRBV12-3 or TRBV12-4 with TRBJ1-1; D call uncertain. V was cut by 6 bases and J by 5 bases, with 7 bases left in between. The CDR3 has 11 amino acids. CDR3 region: CASRYGTEAFF. The CDR3 DNA follows: TGTGCCAGCAGGTACGGAACTGAAGCTTTCTTT.

This clonotype was picked up a small number of times. CDR3 protein: CATTGANTEAFF. The CDR3 bases are TGTGCCACGACAGGGGCGAACACTGAAGCTTTCTTT. The chain combines TRBV6-5 with TRBJ1-1; 8 bases are shared with TRBD1. The germline gives CDR1 MNHEY, CDR2 SVGAGI. The length of the CDR3 is 12 residues. Trimming took 10 bases from V and 1 from J; bases not matched to a gene: 2.

The J gene is TRBJ2-1, the V gene TRBV5-1; D might be TRBD2 (5 bases). This CDR3 is built from 12 residues. In germline, CDR1 is SGHRS, CDR2 YFSETQ. The V gene lost 2 bases and the J gene lost 8 bases, with 8 bases spanning the gap. The CDR3 DNA follows: TGCGCCAGCAGCTTCCGGCGGGATGAGCAGTTCTTC. Translated: CASSFRRDEQFF.

This clonotype came up a few times. V and J are TRBV6-1 and TRBJ2-3; a possible D gene is TRBD1 (6 bases). V gave up 7 bases and J gave up 1 base, with 15 bases separating them. CDR3 length equals 15 residues. Looked up from germline, CDR1 is MNHNS and CDR2 is SASEGT. CDR3 in DNA: TGTGCCAGCACACAGGGACGTCCTGGCACAGATACGCAGTATTTT. Encoded protein: CASTQGRPGTDTQYF.

V and J are TRBV7-6 and TRBJ2-2, with D unclear. The CDR3 contains 15 residues. The germline V gene has CDR1 SGHVS and CDR2 FNYEAQ. V was clipped by 1 base and J by 3 bases, with 9 bases between them. The CDR3 region has the DNA TGTGCCAGCAGCTTAGGGGGTTTCGACACCGGGGAGCTGTTTTTT. Its protein product is CASSLGGFDTGELFF.

The V gene is TRBV5-1, the J gene TRBJ2-1, with D tentatively TRBD2 (6 bases). Germline CDR1 is SGHRS and CDR2 is YFSETQ. The CDR3 length is 14 residues. The ends were cut back, 0 bases at V and 9 bases at J, with 13 bases in the middle. In DNA form, the CDR3 reads TGCGCCAGCAGCTTGGAGACGGGAGTACGTGAGCAGTTCTTC. This sequence encodes CASSLETGVREQFF.

This clonotype was detected ten times or more. The chain employs TRBV20-1 and TRBJ2-1; D ambiguous. The CDR3 consists of 12 residues. Per germline, CDR1 DFQATT and CDR2 SNEGSKA (reference sequence). The germline V and J ends were trimmed by 0 bases and 7 bases, with 7 bases remaining between them. The chain's CDR3 is CSARDRPNEQFF. The CDR3 DNA follows: TGCAGTGCTAGAGATAGGCCAAATGAGCAGTTCTTC.

This clonotype was seen at least ten times. This sequence joins TRBV5-1 and TRBJ2-1, with D unresolved. Germline CDR1 SGHRS, CDR2 YFSETQ. With 0 bases removed from V and 4 bases from J, the gap between germline ends came to 8 bases. This CDR3 has 14 amino acids. CDR3: CASSLVLLYNEQFF. CDR3 bases: TGCGCCAGCAGCTTGGTCCTACTTTACAATGAGCAGTTCTTC.

The gene calls are TRBV5-1 and TRBJ1-1; TRBD1 agrees at 7 bases. Germline V lookup: CDR1 SGHRS, CDR2 YFSETQ. V shed 4 bases, J shed 3 bases, and the junction held 9 bases outside the gene matches. The CDR3 runs to 15 residues. Here the CDR3 reads CASSLEATGYTEAFF. DNA of the CDR3: TGCGCCAGCAGCCTCGAAGCGACAGGGTACACTGAAGCTTTCTTT.

J is TRBJ1-6 and V is TRBV20-1; a weak D match, TRBD1 (5 bases). The CDR3 sequence is 14 residues long. CDR1 and CDR2 (germline): DFQATT, SNEGSKA (reference sequence). Between the trimmed V and J ends, which lost 4 bases and 7 bases, there was a span of 14 bases. For the CDR3, the DNA is TGCAGTGCTACCGACGGGGGGACCAATTCACCCCTCCACTTT. It translates to CSATDGGTNSPLHF.

This clonotype was counted a few times. V is TRBV13 and J is TRBJ2-3, with 10 bases lining up with TRBD2. The CDR3 runs to 17 residues. Germline CDR1 and CDR2: PRHDT and FYEKMQ (reference sequence). Trimming took 1 base from V and 2 from J; bases not matched to a gene: 6. The CDR3 sequence is CASSLEAGGAFTDTQYF. The DNA of the CDR3 is TGTGCCAGCAGCTTAGAAGCGGGGGGGGCGTTCACAGATACGCAGTATTTT.

This chain connects TRBV5-1 to TRBJ1-2; unclear D gene. Germline values: CDR1 SGHRS, CDR2 YFSETQ. The CDR3 length is 16 residues. The V end was cut by 3 bases, the J end by 3 bases, with 18 bases between. The CDR3 DNA reads TGCGCCAGCAGCTCTGAATGGGGTACCAGGCACTATGGCTACACCTTC. Its protein is CASSSEWGTRHYGYTF. The whole variable domain, remainder taken from reference TRBV5-1 and TRBJ1-2, is KAGVTQTPRYLIKTRGQQVTLSCSPISGHRSVSWYQQTPGQGLQFLFEYFSETQRNKGNFPGRFSGRQFSNSRSEMNVSTLELGDSALYLCASSSEWGTRHYGYTFGSGTRLTVV.